Listed below are T cell receptor beta chains from one sample, sequenced in a study of blood T cell repertoires in COVID-19. Profiling relied on immunoSEQ multiplex PCR, and the TCRdb table lists in-frame clones only, not all of them. Found here are under 200,000 clones, 90% of them singletons; the top ten hold 0.5% to 0.65%. The material sequenced was peripheral blood. The receptor source for this set is a man aged 45-65 years with acute or convalescent COVID-19. Each CDR3 is given with its conserved first and last residue. Fields, in order: CDR3 DNA, CDR3 protein, clone size, D gene, J gene, V gene. A D gene is named only where the DNA matches it firmly. The listing skips clone size in some rows; elsewhere it reads once, few, many or a size class.

TGCGCCAGCAGCCAAGAGGGTAGCGGGGGGGCTGTAGATACGCAGTATTTT CASSQEGSGGAVDTQYF NA TRBD2 TRBJ2-3 TRBV4-3
TGTGCCAGCAGCCCCACACCCCGGGGGGCATACAATGAGCAGTTCTTC CASSPTPRGAYNEQFF NA NA TRBJ2-1 TRBV5-4
TGCGCCAGCTCTACGGCACCGACACAGGGGCCCGTGAATCAGCCCCAGCATTTT CASSTAPTQGPVNQPQHF NA TRBD1 TRBJ1-5 TRBV23-1
TGTGCCAGTAGTATAGAGGGGACTAGCGTGTCCTACAATGAGCAGTTCTTC CASSIEGTSVSYNEQFF NA TRBD2 TRBJ2-1 TRBV19
TGTGCCAGCAGCCAAGATCTCGGGGAAGCCTACAATGAGCAGTTCTTC CASSQDLGEAYNEQFF NA NA TRBJ2-1 TRBV4-2
TGTGCCAGCAGCCCGACTAGCGGGTCGACCGGGGAGCTGTTTTTT CASSPTSGSTGELFF NA TRBD2 TRBJ2-2 TRBV3-1/TRBV3-2
TGTGCCAGCAGTTACTCTGGCAGCAATCAGCCCCAGCATTTT CASSYSGSNQPQHF NA NA TRBJ1-5 TRBV6-2/TRBV6-3
TGTGCCAGCGGCTCGACAGGGTTGGAGACCCAGTACTTC CASGSTGLETQYF NA TRBD1 TRBJ2-5 TRBV28
TGTGCCAGCAGCCCCGAACTAGCGGACTATGATGAGCAGTTCTTC CASSPELADYDEQFF NA TRBD2 TRBJ2-1 TRBV7-9
TGTGCCTGGAGTGTAGGACAGGGATTACCCTACGAGCAGTACTTC CAWSVGQGLPYEQYF NA TRBD1 TRBJ2-7 TRBV30
TGTGCCAGCACCCACATCGGGCGGGAGACGCAGTATTTT CASTHIGRETQYF NA TRBD2 TRBJ2-3 TRBV2
TGTGCCAGCCTTCGGGACAGTTCCTACGAGCAGTACTTC CASLRDSSYEQYF NA TRBD1 TRBJ2-7 TRBV7-9
TGTGCCAGCAGTGTCATGCGTGGGGGGATTCAAAACTATGGCTACACCTTC CASSVMRGGIQNYGYTF NA NA TRBJ1-2 TRBV6-4
TGTGCCAGCAGTCCACAGGGTTACGGGGAGCTGTTTTTT CASSPQGYGELFF NA NA TRBJ2-2 TRBV7-2
TGCGCCAGCAGACCAGGACAGCGGTCGAACACTGAAGCTTTCTTT CASRPGQRSNTEAFF NA NA TRBJ1-1 TRBV5-1
TGTGCCAGCAGTGATCAGGTTGTAATCGCTGAAGCTTTCTTT CASSDQVVIAEAFF NA NA TRBJ1-1 TRBV28
TGTGCCAGCTCAGGAACAGGTTTCGGAAACACCATATATTTT CASSGTGFGNTIYF NA NA TRBJ1-3 TRBV18
TGTGCCAGCAGCTTAAACCCGGCGGCTAGCGGGTACAATGAGCAGTTCTTC CASSLNPAASGYNEQFF NA TRBD2 TRBJ2-1 TRBV7-3
TGTGCCAGTAGTATGCGGACACCAAGGACTGGGGCCAACGTCCTGACTTTC CASSMRTPRTGANVLTF NA NA TRBJ2-6 TRBV19
TGTGCCAGCTTCCCCTTGGGACAGGGGGCCTATGAGCAGTTCTTC CASFPLGQGAYEQFF NA TRBD1 TRBJ2-1 TRBV28
TGTGCCAGCATCAAAGCCCCTCTGTATACAGATACGCAGTATTTT CASIKAPLYTDTQYF NA NA TRBJ2-3 TRBV5-5
TGCGCCAGCAGTGAGAGGACAGGAAGGGAAAGGGCTGAAGCTTTCTTT CASSERTGRERAEAFF few TRBD1 TRBJ1-1 TRBV10-2
TGTGCCAGCAGTGAGGAGACAGCTTGGGACACTGAAGCTTTCTTT CASSEETAWDTEAFF NA NA TRBJ1-1 TRBV2
TGTGCCATCAGTGAGAACAGTAGCAATCAGCCCCAGCATTTT CAISENSSNQPQHF NA NA TRBJ1-5 TRBV10-3
TGTGCCAGCGGGGACAGGGATCAGCCCCAGCATTTT CASGDRDQPQHF NA TRBD1 TRBJ1-5 TRBV10-3
TGCGCCAGCAGCCAAGAAGGTAGCAGGGGGTATGGCTACACCTTC CASSQEGSRGYGYTF NA TRBD1 TRBJ1-2 TRBV4-1
TGTGCCAGCAGTCCCCGCCAGGGGGCTATTGGCTACACCTTC CASSPRQGAIGYTF NA TRBD1 TRBJ1-2 TRBV27
TGTGCCAGCAGCGGAACAGGGGTCTCCAATCAGCCCCAGCATTTT CASSGTGVSNQPQHF NA TRBD1 TRBJ1-5 TRBV7-3
TGTGCCATCAGTGAGAGGGGGACGGCTGAAGCTTTCTTT CAISERGTAEAFF NA NA TRBJ1-1 TRBV10-3
TGTGCCAGCAGTTCCCAGGAAGATACGCAGTATTTT CASSSQEDTQYF NA NA TRBJ2-3 TRBV12-3/TRBV12-4
TGTGCCTGGAGGTCGGCGGGTGGAAACACCATATATTTT CAWRSAGGNTIYF NA NA TRBJ1-3 TRBV30
TGCGCCAGCAGCACGACAGGGAGCTCCTACAATGAGCAGTTCTTC CASSTTGSSYNEQFF NA TRBD1 TRBJ2-1 TRBV4-1
TGTGCCAGCGCAGCGGCTAGGCCTGAGCAGTTCTTC CASAAARPEQFF NA NA TRBJ2-1 TRBV11-2
TGTGCCAGCTCACCACCGGCTCAGAACGAAGCTTTCTTT CASSPPAQNEAFF NA NA TRBJ1-1 TRBV18
TGTGCCAGCAGAACGACAGGGCATAATTCACCCCTCCACTTT CASRTTGHNSPLHF NA TRBD1 TRBJ1-6 TRBV6-5
TGCGCCAGCAGCTTGGAGGGGGCGAATTCACCCCTCCACTTT CASSLEGANSPLHF NA TRBD1 TRBJ1-6 TRBV5-1
TGTGCCAGCAACGACCCGGGACAGGGCAAAGAGACCCAGTACTTC CASNDPGQGKETQYF NA TRBD1 TRBJ2-5 TRBV6-1
TGTGCCAGCTCAGGGACTAGAAACACTGAAGCTTTCTTT CASSGTRNTEAFF NA NA TRBJ1-1 TRBV18
TGCAGCGTCGGCAGGACCGGGGAACTGTTTTTT CSVGRTGELFF NA NA TRBJ2-2 TRBV29-1